Below, one T cell receptor beta chain is given with its context. This sample is drawn from a study of control samples from healthy donors and cancer patients. Only in-frame clones appear in the TCRdb table, and some are missing; sequencing was by immunoSEQ multiplex PCR. Of fewer than 200,000 clones listed, approximately 90% were seen once; the top ten hold about 12%. Input material: blood. The sequence derives from a man aged 25-40 years in good health.

The CDR3 coding sequence is TGTGCCAGCAGTGAGGTTGGGGCCTTCAATGAGCAGTTCTTC. The encoded protein is CASSEVGAFNEQFF. This chain uses TRBV2 with TRBJ2-1, with D maybe TRBD1 (5 bases). The V gene's germline CDR1 is SNHLY and CDR2 FYNNEI. V shed 3 bases and J shed 6 bases, with 12 bases lying between them. CDR3 length: 14 residues.